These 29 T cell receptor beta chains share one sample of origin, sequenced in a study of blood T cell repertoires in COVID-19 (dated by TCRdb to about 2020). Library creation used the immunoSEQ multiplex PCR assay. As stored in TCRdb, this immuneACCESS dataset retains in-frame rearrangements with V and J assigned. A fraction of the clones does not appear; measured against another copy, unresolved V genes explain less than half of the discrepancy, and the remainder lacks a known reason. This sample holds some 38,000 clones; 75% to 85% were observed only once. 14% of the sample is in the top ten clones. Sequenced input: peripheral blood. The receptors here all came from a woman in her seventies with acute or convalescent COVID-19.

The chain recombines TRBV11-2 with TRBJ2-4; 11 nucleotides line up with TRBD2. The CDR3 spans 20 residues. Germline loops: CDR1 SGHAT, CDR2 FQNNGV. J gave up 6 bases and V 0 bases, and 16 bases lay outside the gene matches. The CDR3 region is CASSLEKLAGVRRSGNIQYF. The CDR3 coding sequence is TGTGCCAGCAGCTTAGAAAAACTAGCGGGAGTTAGAAGGTCTGGAAACATTCAGTACTTC.

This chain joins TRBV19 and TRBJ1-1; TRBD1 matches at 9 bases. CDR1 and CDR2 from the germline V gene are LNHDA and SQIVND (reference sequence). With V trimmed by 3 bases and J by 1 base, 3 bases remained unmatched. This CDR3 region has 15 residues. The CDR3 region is CASSMPDRGNTEAFF. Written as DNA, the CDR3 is TGTGCCAGTAGTATGCCGGACAGGGGGAACACTGAAGCTTTCTTT.

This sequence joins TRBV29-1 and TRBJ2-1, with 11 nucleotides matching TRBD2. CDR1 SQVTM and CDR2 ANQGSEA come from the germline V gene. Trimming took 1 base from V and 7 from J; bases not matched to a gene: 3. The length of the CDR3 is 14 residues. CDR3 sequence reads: CSVEGLAGINEQFF. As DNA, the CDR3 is TGCAGCGTTGAAGGACTAGCGGGGATTAATGAGCAGTTCTTC.

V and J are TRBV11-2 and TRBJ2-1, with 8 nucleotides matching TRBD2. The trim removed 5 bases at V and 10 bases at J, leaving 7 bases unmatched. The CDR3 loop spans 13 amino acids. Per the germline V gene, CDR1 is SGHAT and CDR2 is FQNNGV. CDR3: CASSPGLVLEQFF. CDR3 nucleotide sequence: TGTGCCAGCAGCCCGGGACTAGTCCTCGAGCAGTTCTTC.

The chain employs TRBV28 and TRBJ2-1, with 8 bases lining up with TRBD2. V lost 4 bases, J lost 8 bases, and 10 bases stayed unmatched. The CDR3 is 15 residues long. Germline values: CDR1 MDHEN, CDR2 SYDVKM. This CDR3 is CASSYTSGPLDEQFF. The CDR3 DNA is TGTGCCAGCAGTTACACTAGCGGCCCTTTAGATGAGCAGTTCTTC.

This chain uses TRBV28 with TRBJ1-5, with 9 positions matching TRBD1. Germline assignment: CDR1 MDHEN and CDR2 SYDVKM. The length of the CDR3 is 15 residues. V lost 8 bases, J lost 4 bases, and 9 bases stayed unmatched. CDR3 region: CASGATGGRNQPQHF. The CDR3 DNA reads TGTGCCAGCGGCGCTACAGGGGGCCGAAATCAGCCCCAGCATTTT.

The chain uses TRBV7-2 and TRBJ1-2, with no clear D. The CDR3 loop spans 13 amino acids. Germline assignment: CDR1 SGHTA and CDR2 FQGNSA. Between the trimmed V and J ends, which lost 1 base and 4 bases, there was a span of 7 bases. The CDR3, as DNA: TGTGCCAGCAGCTTAGGGCGCGGCTATGGCTACACCTTC. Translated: CASSLGRGYGYTF.

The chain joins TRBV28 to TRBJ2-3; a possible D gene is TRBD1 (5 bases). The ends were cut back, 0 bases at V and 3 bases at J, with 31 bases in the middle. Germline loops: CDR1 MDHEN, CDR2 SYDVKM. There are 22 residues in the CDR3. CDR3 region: CASSLWMGQKPNLFTSTDTQYF. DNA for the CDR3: TGTGCCAGCAGTTTATGGATGGGGCAGAAACCCAACTTGTTCACTTCGACAGATACGCAGTATTTT.

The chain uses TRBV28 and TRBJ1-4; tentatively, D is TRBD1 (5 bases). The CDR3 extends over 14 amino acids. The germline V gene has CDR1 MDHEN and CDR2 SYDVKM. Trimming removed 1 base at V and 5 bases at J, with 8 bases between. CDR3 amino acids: CASSLSGPNEKLFF. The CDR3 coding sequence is TGTGCCAGCAGTTTATCAGGGCCCAATGAAAAACTGTTTTTT.

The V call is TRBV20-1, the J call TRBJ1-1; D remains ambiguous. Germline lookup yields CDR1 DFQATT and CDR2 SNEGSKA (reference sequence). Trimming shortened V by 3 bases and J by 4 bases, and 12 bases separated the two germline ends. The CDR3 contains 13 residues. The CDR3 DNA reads TGCAGTGCTAGTCGGCAGACGGGCACTGAAGCTTTCTTT. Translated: CSASRQTGTEAFF.

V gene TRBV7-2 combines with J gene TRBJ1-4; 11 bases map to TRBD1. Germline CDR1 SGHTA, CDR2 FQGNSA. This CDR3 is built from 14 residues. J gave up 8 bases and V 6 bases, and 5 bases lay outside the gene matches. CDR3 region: CASSQDRGQEKLFF. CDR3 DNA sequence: TGTGCCAGCAGTCAGGACAGGGGGCAAGAAAAACTGTTTTTT.

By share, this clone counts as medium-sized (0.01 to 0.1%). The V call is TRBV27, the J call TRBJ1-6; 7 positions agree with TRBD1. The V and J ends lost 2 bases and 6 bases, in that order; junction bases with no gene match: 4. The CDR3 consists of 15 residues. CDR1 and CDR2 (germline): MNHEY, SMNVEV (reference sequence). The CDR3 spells CASSLTGVGNSPLHF. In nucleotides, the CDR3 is TGTGCCAGCAGTTTAACAGGGGTTGGTAATTCACCCCTCCACTTT.

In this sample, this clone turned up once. The DNA of the CDR3 is TGCGCCAGCAGCACGGACAGTGGTGGCTACACCTTC. The encoded protein is CASSTDSGGYTF. V usage is TRBV5-1 and J usage is TRBJ1-2; D might be TRBD1 (6 bases). V gave up 4 bases and J gave up 7 bases, with 11 bases separating them. Germline-derived CDR1 and CDR2 are SGHRS and YFSETQ. The CDR3 spans 12 residues.

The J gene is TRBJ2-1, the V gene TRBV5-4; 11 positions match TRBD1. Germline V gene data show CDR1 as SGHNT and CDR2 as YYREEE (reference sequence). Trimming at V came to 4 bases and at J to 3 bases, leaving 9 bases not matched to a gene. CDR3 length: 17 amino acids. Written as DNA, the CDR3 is TGTGCCAGCAGCCAAACGACCGGGACAGGGGGCTACAATGAGCAGTTCTTC. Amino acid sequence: CASSQTTGTGGYNEQFF.

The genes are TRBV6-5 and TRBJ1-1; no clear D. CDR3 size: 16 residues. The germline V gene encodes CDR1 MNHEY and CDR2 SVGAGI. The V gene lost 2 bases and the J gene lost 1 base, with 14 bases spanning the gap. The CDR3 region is CASSYLLFGENTEAFF. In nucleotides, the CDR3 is TGTGCCAGCAGTTACCTCCTCTTCGGGGAGAACACTGAAGCTTTCTTT.

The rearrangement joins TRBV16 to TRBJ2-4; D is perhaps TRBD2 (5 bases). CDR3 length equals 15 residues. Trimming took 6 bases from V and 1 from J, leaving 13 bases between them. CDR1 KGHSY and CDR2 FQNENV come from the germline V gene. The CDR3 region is CASSLHTGAKNIQYF. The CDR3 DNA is TGTGCCAGCAGTCTACACACGGGGGCCAAAAACATTCAGTACTTC.

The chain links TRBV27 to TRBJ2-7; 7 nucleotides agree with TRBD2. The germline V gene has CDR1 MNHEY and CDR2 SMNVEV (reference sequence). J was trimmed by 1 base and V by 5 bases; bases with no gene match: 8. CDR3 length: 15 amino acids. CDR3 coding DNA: TGTGCCAGCAGTCCTCGGGCGGGAGTGTCCTACGAGCAGTACTTC. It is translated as CASSPRAGVSYEQYF.

The CDR3 DNA follows: TGTGCCAGTAGTCCGACAGGGCTCGCCTATGGCTACACCTTC. The encoded protein is CASSPTGLAYGYTF. This rearrangement joins TRBV19 to TRBJ1-2; 7 bases line up with TRBD1. This CDR3 contains 14 residues. J lost 4 bases, V lost 5 bases, and 7 bases had no gene match. CDR1 is LNHDA and CDR2 is SQIVND in the germline V gene (reference sequence).

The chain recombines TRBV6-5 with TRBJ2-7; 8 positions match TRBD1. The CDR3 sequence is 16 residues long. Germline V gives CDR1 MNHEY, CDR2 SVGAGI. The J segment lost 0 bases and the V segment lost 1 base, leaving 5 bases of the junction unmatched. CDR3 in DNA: TGTGCCAGCAGTTACTTCAGGACAGGGCCCTCCTACGAGCAGTACTTC. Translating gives CASSYFRTGPSYEQYF.

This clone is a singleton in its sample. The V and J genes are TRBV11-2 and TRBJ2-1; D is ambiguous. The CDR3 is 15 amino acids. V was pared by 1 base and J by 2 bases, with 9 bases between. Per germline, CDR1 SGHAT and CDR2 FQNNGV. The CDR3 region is CASSLAGITYNEQFF. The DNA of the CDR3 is TGTGCCAGCAGCTTAGCTGGCATTACCTACAATGAGCAGTTCTTC.

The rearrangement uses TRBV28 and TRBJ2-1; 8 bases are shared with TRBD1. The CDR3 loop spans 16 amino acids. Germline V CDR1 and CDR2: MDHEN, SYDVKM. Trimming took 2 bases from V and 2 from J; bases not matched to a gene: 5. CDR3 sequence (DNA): TGTGCCAGCAGTTTACCCGGGACAGGACCCTACAATGAGCAGTTCTTC. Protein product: CASSLPGTGPYNEQFF.

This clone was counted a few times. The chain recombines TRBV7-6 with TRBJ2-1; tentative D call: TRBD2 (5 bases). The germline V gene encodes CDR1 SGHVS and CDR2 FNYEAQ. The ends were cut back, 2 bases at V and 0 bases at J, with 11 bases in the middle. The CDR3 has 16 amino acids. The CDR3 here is CASSLLGGYSYNEQFF. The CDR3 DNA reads TGTGCCAGCAGCTTATTGGGCGGGTACTCCTACAATGAGCAGTTCTTC. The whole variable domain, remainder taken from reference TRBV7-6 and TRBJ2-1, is GAGVSQSPRYKVTKRGQDVALRCDPISGHVSLYWYRQALGQGPEFLTYFNYEAQQDKSGLPNDRFSAERPEGSISTLTIQRTEQRDSAMYRCASSLLGGYSYNEQFFGPGTRLTVL.

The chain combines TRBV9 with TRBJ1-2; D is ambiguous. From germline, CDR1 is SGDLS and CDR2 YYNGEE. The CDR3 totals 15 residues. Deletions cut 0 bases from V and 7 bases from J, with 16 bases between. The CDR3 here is CASSVEEGVIGGYTF. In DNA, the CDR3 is TGTGCCAGCAGCGTAGAGGAAGGAGTAATCGGTGGCTACACCTTC.

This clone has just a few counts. The CDR3 loop reads CASSPQEVHEQYF. CDR3 bases: TGTGCCAGCTCACCACAGGAGGTCCACGAGCAGTACTTC. This sequence joins TRBV18 and TRBJ2-7; maybe TRBD2 (5 bases). The germline CDR1 and CDR2 sequences are KGHSH and LQKENI. The CDR3 has 13 residues. Trimming pared 1 base from V and 5 bases from J, leaving 9 bases between. The entire variable domain, with the rest obtained from reference TRBV18 and TRBJ2-7, is as follows: NAGVMQNPRHLVRRRGQEARLRCSPMKGHSHVYWYRQLPEEGLKFMVYLQKENIIDESGMPKERFSAEFPKEGPSILRIQQVVRGDSAAYFCASSPQEVHEQYFGPGTRLTVT.

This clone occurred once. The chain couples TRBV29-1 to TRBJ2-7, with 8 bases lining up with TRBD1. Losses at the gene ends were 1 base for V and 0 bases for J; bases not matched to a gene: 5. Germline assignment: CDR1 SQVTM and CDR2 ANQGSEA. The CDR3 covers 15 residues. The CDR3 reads CSVEVWTGSSYEQYF. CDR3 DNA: TGCAGCGTTGAAGTATGGACAGGGAGCTCCTACGAGCAGTACTTC.

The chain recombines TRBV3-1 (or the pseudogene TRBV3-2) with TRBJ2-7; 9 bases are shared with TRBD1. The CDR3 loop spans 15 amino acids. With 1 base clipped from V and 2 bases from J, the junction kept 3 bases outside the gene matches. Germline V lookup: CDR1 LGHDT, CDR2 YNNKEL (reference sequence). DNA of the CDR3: TGTGCCAGCAGCCAAGGGACAGGGGAAGCCTACGAGCAGTACTTC. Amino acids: CASSQGTGEAYEQYF.

Here the CDR3 DNA reads TGTGCCGGGGGGGTCACTCTCTACGAGCAGTACTTC. As protein: CAGGVTLYEQYF. The chain is built from TRBV2 and TRBJ2-7; 7 positions match TRBD2. Germline V lookup: CDR1 SNHLY, CDR2 FYNNEI. J gave up 3 bases and V 11 bases, and 7 bases lay outside the gene matches. This CDR3 comprises 12 residues.

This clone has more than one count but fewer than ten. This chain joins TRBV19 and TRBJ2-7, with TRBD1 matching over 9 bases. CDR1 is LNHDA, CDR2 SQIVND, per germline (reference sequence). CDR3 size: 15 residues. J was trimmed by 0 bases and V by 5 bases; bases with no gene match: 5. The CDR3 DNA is TGTGCCAGTAGTCTAGGACAGGGGAACTCCTACGAGCAGTACTTC. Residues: CASSLGQGNSYEQYF.

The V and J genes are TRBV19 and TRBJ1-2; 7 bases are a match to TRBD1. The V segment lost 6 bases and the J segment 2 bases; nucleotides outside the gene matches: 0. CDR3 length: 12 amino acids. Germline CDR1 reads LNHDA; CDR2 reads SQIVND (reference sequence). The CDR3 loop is CASRQGNYGYTF. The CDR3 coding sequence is TGTGCCAGTAGACAGGGGAACTATGGCTACACCTTC.